Listed here is a single T cell receptor (beta chain). Its target is unknown. CDR3 size: 13 residues. Deletions cut 1 base from V and 6 bases from J, with 9 bases between. The germline V gene has CDR1 SEHNR and CDR2 FQNEAQ (reference sequence). The data were taken from a study of T-cell memory formation after mild COVID-19. 5'RACE with constant-segment primers yielded barcoded, UMI-tagged TCR alpha and TCR beta cDNA libraries. From the 5' RACE reads, TCRdb called clonotypes with MiXCR, one entry per CDR3 protein. The sample includes 200,000 to 300,000 distinct CDR3 sequences, 8.5% to 9.5% of them seen just once. Study-level results: The pre-infection memory compartment contained some responding clones, suggesting cross-reactive memory joined. Day 15 to 85 contracting clones showed balanced CD4/CD8; day 15 to 37 expanders favored CD4+. Among contracting clones, CD4+ were mainly CM/EM and CD8+ enriched in EMRA.

Sequencing was performed on PBMCs or a T cell subset sorted from them (not recorded which). The sequence derives from a man between 18 and 35 years old who had mild COVID-19 (a few samples of this study predate the infection). Cell type and time point are not known. The chain links TRBV7-9 to TRBJ1-1; D unresolved. CDR3 protein: CASSLVPEAEAFF. The CDR3 nucleotides read TGTGCCAGCAGCTTAGTTCCCGAGGCTGAAGCTTTCTTT.